What follows are 32 T cell receptor beta chains derived from one specimen sequenced in a study of OX40 agonist ivuxolimab in advanced cancers. Generated by immunoSEQ multiplex PCR, the TCRdb table keeps only in-frame clones and is missing some. The profile shows about 48,000 clones, about 83% of them singletons. This material consisted of CD4+ or CD8+ T cells sorted from blood, taken in a trial of the OX40 agonist ivuxolimab. All receptors derive from an adult with an advanced solid tumor such as melanoma, head and neck, liver or kidney cancer.

This clone has just a few counts. The chain links TRBV18 to TRBJ1-1; TRBD1 matches 7 bases. This CDR3 has 16 amino acids. V lost 1 base to trimming and J lost 4 bases; unmatched junction nucleotides: 9. The V gene's germline CDR1 is KGHSH and CDR2 LQKENI. CDR3 in DNA: TGTGCCAGCTCACCACGTGGGACAGAGAAGGGCACTGAAGCTTTCTTT. Protein: CASSPRGTEKGTEAFF.

The chain joins TRBV30 to TRBJ2-2; 10 nucleotides align to TRBD1. The CDR3 totals 16 residues. Germline lookup yields CDR1 GTSNPN and CDR2 SVGIG (reference sequence). V lost 0 bases, J lost 7 bases, and 8 bases stayed unmatched. CDR3 in amino acids: CAWSVPDRGLGGELFF. In nucleotides, the CDR3 is TGTGCCTGGAGTGTACCCGACAGGGGGCTGGGCGGGGAGCTGTTTTTT.

In the case of this clone: At one of its ends the junction is not consistent with the germline gene, which may arise from a read error. The V call is TRBV5-5, the J call TRBJ2-5, with D possibly matching TRBD2 (6 bases). This CDR3 is 16 amino acids long. Looked up from germline, CDR1 is SGHKS and CDR2 is YYEKEE (reference sequence). DNA of the CDR3: TGCGCCAGCAGCCCGGGAGAGGTGAGGGGAAGAGAGACCCAGTACTTC. This translates into CASSPGEVRGRETQYF. Looking up the rest from reference TRBV5-5 and TRBJ2-5 gives the full variable domain: DAGVTQSPTHLIKTRGQQVTLRCSPISGHKSVSWYQQVLGQGPQFIFQYYEKEERGRGNFPDRFSARQFPNYSSELNVNALLLGDSALYLCASSPGEVRGRETQYFGPGTRLLVL.

The chain links TRBV30 to TRBJ2-2, with 9 bases identical to TRBD1. The junction had 12 bases not matched to a gene; V was cut back by 2 bases and J by 11 bases. Germline lookup yields CDR1 GTSNPN and CDR2 SVGIG (reference sequence). This CDR3 region has 15 residues. CDR3 protein: CAWSTTGGRQSELFF. For the CDR3, the DNA is TGTGCCTGGAGTACCACAGGGGGCCGCCAGTCCGAGCTGTTTTTT.

V usage is TRBV19 and J usage is TRBJ2-5, with D maybe TRBD1 (6 bases). With 0 bases removed from V and 3 bases from J, the gap between germline ends came to 20 bases. CDR1 is LNHDA and CDR2 is SQIVND in the germline V gene (reference sequence). The CDR3 is made up of 18 amino acids. CDR3 residues: CASSIDGQPTATKETQYF. For the CDR3, the DNA is TGTGCCAGTAGTATAGACGGACAGCCTACAGCAACTAAAGAGACCCAGTACTTC.

This rearrangement joins TRBV5-4 to TRBJ1-2; no definite D call. Germline V lookup: CDR1 SGHNT, CDR2 YYREEE (reference sequence). CDR3 length: 15 residues. The ends were cut back, 1 base at V and 1 base at J, with 11 bases in the middle. This CDR3 is CASSLSGRNNYGYTF. The CDR3 region has the DNA TGTGCCAGCAGCTTGTCAGGCAGAAATAACTATGGCTACACCTTC.

The rearrangement links TRBV5-4 to TRBJ1-6, with a weak D call TRBD1 (5 bases). The length of the CDR3 is 14 residues. The V and J ends lost 0 bases and 9 bases respectively, with 10 bases between them. CDR1 SGHNT and CDR2 YYREEE come from the germline V gene (reference sequence). The CDR3 DNA follows: TGTGCCAGCAGCTTGGTGGGGGTTGGTTCACCCCTCCACTTT. This codes for CASSLVGVGSPLHF.

The chain is built from TRBV18 and TRBJ1-4; 7 bases fit TRBD1. The CDR3 has 15 amino acids. Germline trimming cut 2 bases from V and 3 bases from J; bases unmatched to any gene: 3. Per the germline V gene, CDR1 is KGHSH and CDR2 is LQKENI. The CDR3 DNA sequence: TGTGCCAGCTCACCAGGGACAGCCTCTAATGAAAAACTGTTTTTT. Protein sequence: CASSPGTASNEKLFF.

This sequence joins TRBV5-4 and TRBJ2-2; no clear D. The V gene's germline CDR1 is SGHNT and CDR2 YYREEE (reference sequence). CDR3 length equals 12 residues. V gave up 1 base and J gave up 7 bases, with 5 bases separating them. The CDR3 region has the DNA TGTGCCAGCAGCTTGACCCTCGGGGAGCTGTTTTTT. This translates into CASSLTLGELFF.

In this sample, this clone is medium-sized. The chain is built from TRBV27 and TRBJ1-1; perhaps TRBD1 as D (6 bases). The V end lost 2 bases, the J end lost 4 bases, and 11 bases lay between the germline ends. Germline V gives CDR1 MNHEY, CDR2 SMNVEV (reference sequence). The CDR3 totals 14 residues. CDR3 nucleotide sequence: TGTGCCAGCAGTTTACACAGGGAGATCACTGAAGCTTTCTTT. It is translated as CASSLHREITEAFF.

The rearrangement uses TRBV9 and TRBJ2-3; D uncertain. Germline CDR1 SGDLS, CDR2 YYNGEE. The V and J ends lost 2 bases and 0 bases respectively, with 7 bases between them. CDR3 length: 14 residues. DNA for the CDR3: TGTGCCAGCAGCGTCATAGGGAGCACAGATACGCAGTATTTT. It specifies CASSVIGSTDTQYF.

The chain has TRBV19 and TRBJ1-5; D ambiguous. Per germline, CDR1 LNHDA and CDR2 SQIVND (reference sequence). The length of the CDR3 is 14 residues. Trimming took off 5 bases at V and 2 bases at J, with 10 bases between the two ends. The CDR3 DNA reads TGTGCCAGTAGTCGGGTTTTGGGCAATCAGCCCCAGCATTTT. Translated: CASSRVLGNQPQHF.

The rearrangement joins TRBV5-4 to TRBJ1-2, with 7 nucleotides matching TRBD1. Trimming removed 5 bases from V and 7 bases from J; junction bases left unmatched: 14. Germline loops: CDR1 SGHNT, CDR2 YYREEE (reference sequence). This CDR3 has 15 amino acids. Written as DNA, the CDR3 is TGTGCCAGCAGGATTATTACAGGGGAGGACGTTGGCTACACCTTC. It specifies CASRIITGEDVGYTF.

The rearrangement links TRBV7-3 to TRBJ2-5; 9 bases fit TRBD1. Germline V gene data show CDR1 as SGHTA and CDR2 as FQGTGA. With 2 bases clipped from V and 4 bases from J, the junction kept 5 bases outside the gene matches. CDR3 length equals 15 residues. The chain's CDR3 is CASSLGTGWGETQYF. The DNA of the CDR3 is TGTGCCAGCAGCTTAGGGACAGGGTGGGGAGAGACCCAGTACTTC.

The rearrangement joins TRBV19 to TRBJ1-1; 7 bases agree with TRBD1. The CDR3 is 16 residues long. Trimming cost V 5 bases and J 1 base; bases outside gene matches: 10. In germline, CDR1 is LNHDA, CDR2 SQIVND (reference sequence). CDR3 in DNA: TGTGCCAGTAGTTCGGGACAGACCTACTCGAACACTGAAGCTTTCTTT. Translation: CASSSGQTYSNTEAFF.

The J gene is TRBJ1-5, the V gene TRBV6-5; D is unresolved. The CDR3 totals 12 residues. V lost 10 bases and J lost 3, with 10 bases in between. Germline CDR1 is MNHEY and CDR2 is SVGAGI. CDR3 DNA sequence: TGTGCCACACGGGGATACAATCAGCCCCAGCATTTT. This sequence encodes CATRGYNQPQHF.

V gene TRBV19 combines with J gene TRBJ1-2; the match to TRBD1 covers 9 bases. The CDR3 spans 15 residues. Germline CDR1 LNHDA, CDR2 SQIVND (reference sequence). After removal of 4 bases from V and 8 bases from J, the junction contained 11 bases not matched to a gene. CDR3 nucleotide sequence: TGTGCCAGTAGTAGAAACAGGGGGCTGTCAGAGGGCTACACCTTC. This codes for CASSRNRGLSEGYTF.

The V call is TRBV5-1, the J call TRBJ1-4, with D uncertain. CDR3 length equals 15 residues. Trimming stripped 0 bases from V and 7 bases from J, with 13 bases between. Germline V lookup: CDR1 SGHRS, CDR2 YFSETQ. The CDR3 DNA follows: TGCGCCAGCAGCTTGGAGTGGGGTGGAAGTGAAAAACTGTTTTTT. Its translation is CASSLEWGGSEKLFF. Drawing the rest from reference TRBV5-1 and TRBJ1-4, the complete variable domain is KAGVTQTPRYLIKTRGQQVTLSCSPISGHRSVSWYQQTPGQGLQFLFEYFSETQRNKGNFPGRFSGRQFSNSRSEMNVSTLELGDSALYLCASSLEWGGSEKLFFGSGTQLSVL.

The rearrangement uses TRBV7-9 and TRBJ1-1; 7 nucleotides agree with TRBD1. This CDR3 contains 16 residues. The V gene end was trimmed by 3 bases and the J gene end by 4 bases; junction bases not matched to a gene: 11. Germline V CDR1 and CDR2: SEHNR, FQNEAQ (reference sequence). The CDR3 region is CASSFRTQGVFTEAFF. CDR3 DNA: TGTGCCAGCAGCTTCCGAACCCAGGGGGTTTTCACTGAAGCTTTCTTT. Combining the CDR3 with reference TRBV7-9 and TRBJ1-1 gives the whole variable domain DTGVSQNPRHKITKRGQNVTFRCDPISEHNRLYWYRQTLGQGPEFLTYFQNEAQLEKSRLLSDRFSAERPKGSFSTLEIQRTEQGDSAMYLCASSFRTQGVFTEAFFGQGTRLTVV.

This clone is classed as medium-sized. The chain links TRBV6-6 to TRBJ1-2; D call uncertain. Germline V gene sequence: CDR1 MNHNY, CDR2 SVGAGI (reference sequence). Trimming cost V 7 bases and J 7 bases, with 16 bases left between them. The length of the CDR3 is 13 residues. The CDR3: CASNPVGVSGYTF. DNA for the CDR3: TGTGCCAGCAACCCGGTGGGCGTCAGTGGCTACACCTTC.

The chain links TRBV7-9 to TRBJ2-1, with 10 nucleotides matching TRBD1. The V and J ends lost 4 bases and 5 bases, in that order; junction bases with no gene match: 5. This CDR3 is built from 15 residues. Germline V gives CDR1 SEHNR, CDR2 FQNEAQ (reference sequence). CDR3 DNA sequence: TGTGCCAGCAGCTCGGGACAGGGGATCGACAATGAGCAGTTCTTC. It encodes CASSSGQGIDNEQFF.

The rearrangement links TRBV9 to TRBJ2-2; 8 bases are a match to TRBD2. Per germline, CDR1 SGDLS and CDR2 YYNGEE. The CDR3 totals 15 residues. With V trimmed by 4 bases and J by 3 bases, 5 bases remained unmatched. The CDR3 DNA follows: TGTGCCAGCAGCCTTAGCGGGGTTGACACCGGGGAGCTGTTTTTT. Its translation: CASSLSGVDTGELFF.

The chain uses TRBV7-2 and TRBJ2-1; 9 nucleotides match TRBD2. This CDR3 is built from 16 residues. Trimming at V came to 4 bases and at J to 2 bases, leaving 6 bases not matched to a gene. Germline V gene lookup returns CDR1 SGHTA and CDR2 FQGNSA. The CDR3 loop reads CASSWEASGTYNEQFF. CDR3 nucleotide sequence: TGTGCCAGCAGCTGGGAGGCTAGCGGGACCTACAATGAGCAGTTCTTC.

This clone was detected once. The chain employs TRBV11-2 and TRBJ2-3; tentative D call: TRBD1 (6 bases). The CDR3 runs 17 residues. The V end lost 3 bases, the J end lost 0 bases, and 16 bases lay between the germline ends. Germline CDR1 and CDR2: SGHAT and FQNNGV. The CDR3 coding sequence is TGTGCCAGCAGCTTCCCAACCTACAGGGCTAGCACAGATACGCAGTATTTT. Residues: CASSFPTYRASTDTQYF. Full variable domain (missing parts from reference TRBV11-2 and TRBJ2-3): EAGVAQSPRYKIIEKRQSVAFWCNPISGHATLYWYQQILGQGPKLLIQFQNNGVVDDSQLPKDRFSAERLKGVDSTLKIQPAKLEDSAVYLCASSFPTYRASTDTQYFGPGTRLTVL.

The chain couples TRBV5-3 to TRBJ1-6, with a tentative D call TRBD1 (5 bases). TRBV5-3 is marked as an open reading frame, function uncertain. Trimming cost V 5 bases and J 2 bases, with 23 bases left between them. The length of the CDR3 is 19 residues. The CDR3 sequence is CARSYPGLPAWPYNSPLHF. As DNA, the CDR3 is TGTGCCAGAAGTTATCCGGGACTTCCGGCGTGGCCCTATAATTCACCCCTCCACTTT.

This clone turned up a few times. V and J are TRBV6-5 and TRBJ1-1; tentative D call: TRBD1 (5 bases). CDR1 MNHEY and CDR2 SVGAGI come from the germline V gene. The CDR3 runs to 12 residues. Deletions cut 8 bases from V and 5 bases from J, with 12 bases between. The chain's CDR3 is CASRHGGTEAFF. The CDR3 DNA is TGTGCCAGCCGACATGGGGGGACTGAAGCTTTCTTT.

This chain joins TRBV7-8 and TRBJ2-3; TRBD1 is a possible D gene (5 bases). The CDR3 extends over 16 amino acids. Trimming removed 2 bases at V and 2 bases at J, with 14 bases between. Germline V CDR1 and CDR2: SGHVS, FQNEAQ. CDR3 in amino acids: CASSLKTTRATDTQYF. CDR3 nucleotides: TGTGCCAGCAGCTTAAAAACTACCAGGGCCACAGATACGCAGTATTTT.

The chain carries TRBV7-9 and TRBJ1-1; D unclear. This CDR3 is built from 14 residues. Germline CDR1 and CDR2: SEHNR and FQNEAQ (reference sequence). The V end lost 2 bases, the J end lost 2 bases, and 9 bases lay between the germline ends. The CDR3 DNA reads TGTGCCAGCAGCTTATTCGCAGGAAACACTGAAGCTTTCTTT. Translated, it gives CASSLFAGNTEAFF.

This chain joins TRBV5-6 and TRBJ2-3, with D possibly matching TRBD2 (6 bases). V lost 0 bases and J lost 2, with 10 bases in between. The germline CDR1 and CDR2 sequences are SGHDT and YYEEEE. This CDR3 contains 15 residues. Here the CDR3 DNA reads TGTGCCAGCAGCTTGGCGCGGGGTGTCACAGATACGCAGTATTTT. Protein product: CASSLARGVTDTQYF.

The chain has TRBV2 and TRBJ2-1; D gene ambiguous. Germline values: CDR1 SNHLY, CDR2 FYNNEI. CDR3 length: 12 amino acids. Deletions cut 7 bases from V and 6 bases from J, with 10 bases between. The CDR3 is CASKGLPNEQFF. The DNA for the CDR3 is TGTGCCAGCAAAGGGCTACCCAATGAGCAGTTCTTC.

The genes are TRBV6-5 and TRBJ1-1; D is uncertain. Trimming took 0 bases from V and 1 from J, leaving 9 bases between them. The germline CDR1 and CDR2 sequences are MNHEY and SVGAGI. This CDR3 is built from 15 residues. CDR3: CASSYSGRRNTEAFF. CDR3 nucleotides: TGTGCCAGCAGTTACTCAGGACGGAGGAACACTGAAGCTTTCTTT.

J is TRBJ2-1 and V is TRBV11-2; perhaps TRBD1 as D (6 bases). The CDR3 is made up of 14 amino acids. Trimming took 5 bases from V and 8 from J, leaving 16 bases between them. Germline V gene data show CDR1 as SGHAT and CDR2 as FQNNGV. CDR3 nucleotides: TGTGCCAGCAGCACCCCGCGAAAGGGGGATGAGCAGTTCTTC. It yields the protein CASSTPRKGDEQFF. Full variable domain (remainder filled in from reference TRBV11-2 and TRBJ2-1): EAGVAQSPRYKIIEKRQSVAFWCNPISGHATLYWYQQILGQGPKLLIQFQNNGVVDDSQLPKDRFSAERLKGVDSTLKIQPAKLEDSAVYLCASSTPRKGDEQFFGPGTRLTVL.